The clone carrying this T cell receptor (beta chain) has more than one count but fewer than ten. CDR3 length: 14 residues. V was trimmed by 10 bases and J by 2 bases, leaving 15 bases between them. Germline V lookup: CDR1 LNHDA, CDR2 SQIVND (reference sequence). Participants spanned ages about 18 to 100 years and resided in about 24 US areas. The source of the sample is a study of blood T cell repertoires in COVID-19. Study-wide background: Sources were T cells, B-cell-depleted T cells, or PBMCs; the material itself was cDNA or gDNA.

In the source study's methods: Amplification with reference gene primers provided the estimates of nucleated cell counts. This table comes from immunoSEQ multiplex PCR, and its TCRdb copy is limited to in-frame clones, with some not included. The DNA was the basis for D and trimming; V, J and clone size are from that table. Of 380,000 or so clones in the sample, around 87% are singletons; the top ten hold approximately 1.2%. This clonotype originated in a man aged 25-40 years who had recovered from COVID-19. The rearrangement joins TRBV19 to TRBJ1-5; maybe TRBD1 (5 bases). The sequencing input was PBMCs or T cells enriched from blood (not recorded which). As DNA, the CDR3 is TGTGCCACCCTAGACAGCCTACGCAATCAGCCCCAGCATTTT. It encodes CATLDSLRNQPQHF.